Following are 18 T cell receptor beta chains from one sample sequenced in a study of T cell responses to AZD1222 COVID-19 vaccine. Generated by immunoSEQ multiplex PCR, the TCRdb table keeps only in-frame clones and is missing some. The table lists about 120,000 clones, around 85% of them singletons, with 3% to 4.5% in the top ten. The starting material was peripheral blood, obtained on day 0 of MenACWY control vaccination. The origin of the receptors is an adult in good health.

The chain couples TRBV5-1 to TRBJ2-1, with D possibly being TRBD1 or TRBD2 (5 bases each). V lost 2 bases and J lost 6, with 15 bases in between. The CDR3 runs 15 residues. Germline CDR1 and CDR2: SGHRS and YFSETQ. Here the CDR3 DNA reads TGCGCCAGCAGCTTTAGAGGGGTTGGGGTCAATGAGCAGTTCTTC. Translation gives CASSFRGVGVNEQFF.

This chain links TRBV4-1 with TRBJ2-3; D might be TRBD1 (5 bases). Deletions cut 1 base from V and 5 bases from J, with 10 bases between. Germline CDR1 and CDR2: MGHRA and YSYEKL. This CDR3 has 14 residues. CDR3 protein: CASSQVPGLDTQYF. The CDR3 coding sequence is TGCGCCAGCAGCCAAGTTCCAGGGTTAGATACGCAGTATTTT.

The V gene is TRBV4-3, the J gene TRBJ2-1; no clear D gene. Deletions cut 1 base from V and 9 bases from J, with 16 bases between. Germline CDR1 and CDR2: LGHNA and YSLEER. The CDR3 loop spans 15 amino acids. CDR3 in DNA: TGCGCCAGCAGCCAAGCTTTCAACCAGGACGGTGAGCAGTTCTTC. Its translation: CASSQAFNQDGEQFF.

The rearrangement uses TRBV27 and TRBJ1-1, with a weak D call TRBD1 (5 bases). V was pared by 8 bases and J by 1 base, with 8 bases between. Per germline, CDR1 MNHEY and CDR2 SMNVEV (reference sequence). The CDR3 extends over 12 amino acids. This CDR3 reads CASSGQNTEAFF. CDR3 coding DNA: TGTGCCAGCTCCGGACAGAACACTGAAGCTTTCTTT.

The chain recombines TRBV5-8 with TRBJ2-5; 9 positions match TRBD1. This CDR3 region has 18 residues. Germline V gene data show CDR1 as SGHTS and CDR2 as YDEGEE. V trimming: 4 bases; J trimming: 0 bases; junction bases outside the gene matches: 13. Here the CDR3 reads CASSKGQGLPSDQETQYF. Written as DNA, the CDR3 is TGTGCCAGCAGCAAGGGACAGGGACTCCCCTCCGACCAAGAGACCCAGTACTTC.

This chain connects TRBV7-8 to TRBJ1-2; 8 positions agree with TRBD1. In germline, CDR1 is SGHVS, CDR2 FQNEAQ. V was pared by 0 bases and J by 0 bases, with 3 bases of the junction left unmatched. This CDR3 spans 16 amino acids. This chain's CDR3 is CASSLAGTGSNYGYTF. CDR3 nucleotide sequence: TGTGCCAGCAGCTTAGCAGGGACAGGATCTAACTATGGCTACACCTTC.

The rearrangement links TRBV28 to TRBJ2-3; 7 nucleotides agree with TRBD2. This CDR3 is built from 13 residues. Germline assignment: CDR1 MDHEN and CDR2 SYDVKM. V lost 8 bases and J lost 1; bases outside the gene matches: 3. CDR3: CASGRGGTDTQYF. DNA of the CDR3: TGTGCCAGCGGACGGGGGGGCACAGATACGCAGTATTTT. The full variable domain, rest sourced from reference TRBV28 and TRBJ2-3, is DVKVTQSSRYLVKRTGEKVFLECVQDMDHENMFWYRQDPGLGLRLIYFSYDVKMKEKGDIPEGYSVSREKKERFSLILESASTNQTSMYLCASGRGGTDTQYFGPGTRLTVL.

The V gene is TRBV5-1, the J gene TRBJ2-1, with unresolved D. V was clipped by 0 bases and J by 6 bases, with 13 bases between them. CDR3 length equals 15 residues. Germline assignment: CDR1 SGHRS and CDR2 YFSETQ. The CDR3 sequence: CASSLEGWQRNEQFF. The CDR3 coding sequence is TGCGCCAGCAGCTTGGAAGGTTGGCAGCGCAATGAGCAGTTCTTC.

The V call is TRBV7-2, the J call TRBJ1-6; no clear D. The CDR3 totals 14 residues. Germline values: CDR1 SGHTA, CDR2 FQGNSA. V was shortened by 6 bases and J by 4 bases, with 10 bases between the two germline ends. The chain's CDR3 is CASSTGYYNSPLHF. DNA for the CDR3: TGTGCCAGCAGTACGGGGTATTATAATTCACCCCTCCACTTT.

V is TRBV5-4 and J is TRBJ2-5; D is perhaps TRBD1 (6 bases). Trimming stripped 4 bases from V and 2 bases from J, with 18 bases between. The CDR3 consists of 16 residues. Germline V gene data show CDR1 as SGHNT and CDR2 as YYREEE (reference sequence). The DNA for the CDR3 is TGTGCCAGCAGCCCTGGCCGCTACGGACAGCAAGAGACCCAGTACTTC. It yields the protein CASSPGRYGQQETQYF. Full variable domain (rest looked up from reference TRBV5-4 and TRBJ2-5): ETGVTQSPTHLIKTRGQQVTLRCSSQSGHNTVSWYQQALGQGPQFIFQYYREEENGRGNFPPRFSGLQFPNYSSELNVNALELDDSALYLCASSPGRYGQQETQYFGPGTRLLVL.

V usage is TRBV30 and J usage is TRBJ2-1; TRBD2 aligns across 12 bases. Losses at the gene ends were 2 bases for V and 8 bases for J; bases not matched to a gene: 4. The CDR3 has 14 residues. Germline CDR1 reads GTSNPN; CDR2 reads SVGIG (reference sequence). CDR3 nucleotides: TGTGCCTGGAGTAAAGGACTAGCGGGGTATGAGCAGTTCTTC. Protein: CAWSKGLAGYEQFF.

V is TRBV18 and J is TRBJ1-2; D is perhaps TRBD1 (5 bases). The CDR3 contains 13 residues. V was cut by 5 bases and J by 4 bases, with 11 bases left in between. CDR1 is KGHSH and CDR2 is LQKENI in the germline V gene. As DNA, the CDR3 is TGTGCCAGCTCAGACAGCGCTGGCTATGGCTACACCTTC. It yields the protein CASSDSAGYGYTF.

This clone was recorded only once. The V gene is TRBV7-8, the J gene TRBJ1-5, with TRBD1 identical over 9 bases. The CDR3 spans 15 residues. Germline V gene lookup returns CDR1 SGHVS and CDR2 FQNEAQ. Trimming took 3 bases from V and 3 from J; bases not matched to a gene: 3. CDR3 DNA: TGTGCCAGCAGCTTCGGACAGGGGAACAATCAGCCCCAGCATTTT. Protein sequence: CASSFGQGNNQPQHF.

This clone was detected only a few times. This chain connects TRBV5-1 to TRBJ2-2; D not resolved. The CDR3 runs 14 residues. The germline V gene encodes CDR1 SGHRS and CDR2 YFSETQ. V lost 1 base and J lost 0, with 4 bases in between. The CDR3 spells CASSLTPNTGELFF. The CDR3 region has the DNA TGCGCCAGCAGCTTGACACCGAACACCGGGGAGCTGTTTTTT.

The rearrangement joins TRBV23-1 to TRBJ1-2, with TRBD1 as a possible D gene (5 bases). TRBV23-1 belongs to the ORF category, with a function that is uncertain. Trimming pared 3 bases from V and 6 bases from J, leaving 8 bases between. The CDR3 runs to 12 residues. The CDR3: CASSHQGNGYTF. The CDR3 bases are TGCGCCAGCAGTCATCAGGGAAATGGCTACACCTTC.

The chain employs TRBV19 and TRBJ2-3, with a weak D call TRBD1 (5 bases). This CDR3 spans 17 amino acids. CDR1 LNHDA and CDR2 SQIVND come from the germline V gene (reference sequence). V lost 3 bases to trimming and J lost 0 bases, with 16 bases between them. In nucleotides, the CDR3 is TGTGCCAGTAGTATGAGTTCTACAGGAATGAGCACAGATACGCAGTATTTT. It codes for CASSMSSTGMSTDTQYF.

The chain couples TRBV5-8 to TRBJ1-1; 7 bases map to TRBD1. The germline V gene has CDR1 SGHTS and CDR2 YDEGEE. The CDR3 length is 13 residues. After removal of 1 base from V and 5 bases from J, the junction contained 2 bases not matched to a gene. In DNA, the CDR3 is TGTGCCAGCAGCTTGCAGGGGGGTACTGAAGCTTTCTTT. It translates to CASSLQGGTEAFF.

V is TRBV28 and J is TRBJ1-2, with D perhaps matching TRBD1 (6 bases). CDR3 length equals 11 residues. V lost 9 bases and J 2 bases, leaving 7 bases between the germline ends. CDR1 is MDHEN and CDR2 is SYDVKM in the germline V gene. This CDR3 is CASGQNYGYTF. CDR3 bases: TGTGCCAGTGGACAGAACTATGGCTACACCTTC.